This TCR beta chain derives from a study of shared clonotypes between healthy human individuals. CDR3 length equals 14 residues. This table comes from immunoSEQ multiplex PCR, and its TCRdb copy is limited to in-frame clones, with some not included. The sample gives 950,000 to 1,100,000 clones, under 80% of which show up once; approximately 1.5% is in the top ten. CD45RA+ naive and CD45RA-negative memory subsets were separated from CD4+ cells. Notes on this clone: Its antigen is currently unknown.

Points from the study as a whole: It was only blood that was sampled, and tissue repertoires likely differ. A handful of donors held around 5% of naive CD4 clonotypes in common.

Sequenced input: memory CD4+ T cells sorted from blood. Subset specified: CD45RA-negative fraction. The chain is built from TRBV21-1 and TRBJ1-3; whether TRBD1, the table's D call, matches the DNA was not checked. TRBV21-1 constitutes a pseudogene. This receptor was identified in a man between 18 and 35 years old in good health. The CDR3 region has the DNA TGTGCCAGCAGCACCGACAGCTCTGGAAACACCATATATTTT. Its translation is CASSTDSSGNTIYF.